Sequencing of this T cell receptor beta chain was carried out in a study of post-analysis software for immune sequencing data. Looking at the study overall: The disease courses covered relapsing-remitting, secondary progressive and progressive-relapsing multiple sclerosis.

cDNA libraries for TCR beta contained unique molecular identifiers. TCRdb reanalysed the PCR reads using MiXCR and keeps one entry per CDR3 protein. Counted here are hundreds of thousands of distinct CDR3 sequences, 55% to 60% occurring once; the ten biggest clones make up 10% to 12%. Sequenced material: blood. The clonotype comes from a girl aged 2 to 9 with multiple sclerosis.

CDR3 protein: CSARFPGLAVNTDTQYF. CDR3 nucleotide sequence: TGCAGTGCTAGATTCCCGGGACTAGCGGTGAACACAGATACGCAGTATTTT. The genes are TRBV20-1 and TRBJ2-3, with 11 bases lining up with TRBD2. With V trimmed by 2 bases and J by 2 bases, 9 bases remained unmatched. The CDR3 length is 17 residues. The germline CDR1 and CDR2 sequences are DFQATT and SNEGSKA (reference sequence).